Shown below are 13 T cell receptor beta chains from a single sample sequenced in a study of shared clonotypes between healthy human individuals. The naive CD8 subset, CD45RO-negative cells positively selected for CCR7, excluded terminally differentiated effector memory CD45RA+ cells. TCRdb's table, derived via immunoSEQ multiplex PCR, lists solely in-frame clones and lacks some. The sample includes 2 million to 2.5 million clones, more than 85% seen only once; the top ten take roughly 1.7%. What was sequenced was naive CD8+ T cells from PBMCs. These receptors came from a man aged 18 to 35 in good health. Some clones in this sample may be carry-over from other donors' samples.

The genes are TRBV4-2 and TRBJ2-3; D is possibly TRBD2 (6 bases). The V end lost 1 base, the J end lost 0 bases, and 11 bases lay between the germline ends. This CDR3 contains 16 residues. Germline assignment: CDR1 LGHNA and CDR2 YNFKEQ. This chain's CDR3 is CASSQGGGISTDTQYF. In DNA, the CDR3 is TGTGCCAGCAGCCAAGGGGGCGGGATTAGCACAGATACGCAGTATTTT.

The rearrangement links TRBV7-2 to TRBJ1-5, with a weak D call TRBD1 (5 bases). The CDR3 extends over 15 amino acids. Trimming took off 7 bases at V and 1 base at J, with 14 bases between the two ends. Germline V gene data show CDR1 as SGHTA and CDR2 as FQGNSA. The CDR3 sequence is CASNTVGGSNQPQHF. The CDR3 coding sequence is TGTGCCAGCAACACGGTCGGGGGGAGCAATCAGCCCCAGCATTTT. Drawing the rest from reference TRBV7-2 and TRBJ1-5, the complete variable domain is GAGVSQSPSNKVTEKGKDVELRCDPISGHTALYWYRQSLGQGLEFLIYFQGNSAPDKSGLPSDRFSAERTGGSVSTLTIQRTQQEDSAVYLCASNTVGGSNQPQHFGDGTRLSIL.

The rearrangement uses TRBV5-1 and TRBJ2-7, with 8 bases fitting TRBD2. CDR3 size: 14 residues. Trimming removed 2 bases from V and 4 bases from J; junction bases left unmatched: 5. Germline CDR1 is SGHRS and CDR2 is YFSETQ. The CDR3 loop is CASSFGAGAYEQYF. The CDR3 coding sequence is TGCGCCAGCAGCTTCGGAGCGGGGGCTTACGAGCAGTACTTC.

This clone showed up just a few times. CDR3 sequence (DNA): TGTGCCAGCAGCTTGGGGACTACCGCTTTCTTT. This translates into CASSLGTTAFF. The V and J genes are TRBV5-4 and TRBJ1-1, with D uncertain. The CDR3 totals 11 residues. Germline CDR1 is SGHNT and CDR2 is YYREEE (reference sequence). Trimming took off 0 bases at V and 11 bases at J, with 8 bases between the two ends.

The V and J genes are TRBV19 and TRBJ2-3; D possibly corresponds to TRBD2 (6 bases). V was clipped by 6 bases and J by 0 bases, with 13 bases between them. The CDR3 has 15 amino acids. Germline assignment: CDR1 LNHDA and CDR2 SQIVND (reference sequence). The CDR3 bases are TGTGCCAGTAGATTCGCGGGACTCAGCACAGATACGCAGTATTTT. Protein sequence: CASRFAGLSTDTQYF.

The chain links TRBV29-1 to TRBJ1-1; 10 positions agree with TRBD1. CDR1 SQVTM and CDR2 ANQGSEA come from the germline V gene. V dropped 7 bases and J dropped 6; count of bases not matched to a gene: 8. The CDR3 sequence is 13 residues long. CDR3 coding DNA: TGCAGCGCAAGACAGGGGGCTCTCCCTGAAGCTTTCTTT. Encoded protein: CSARQGALPEAFF.

The chain couples TRBV19 to TRBJ2-3; D possibly corresponds to TRBD2 (6 bases). CDR1 and CDR2 (germline): LNHDA, SQIVND (reference sequence). The CDR3 extends over 14 amino acids. The V end was cut by 4 bases, the J end by 6 bases, with 14 bases between. CDR3 DNA: TGTGCCAGTAGTACGGGACTGGCCCAGGATACGCAGTATTTT. It encodes CASSTGLAQDTQYF.

The genes are TRBV27 and TRBJ2-7, with D unresolved. CDR1 MNHEY and CDR2 SMNVEV come from the germline V gene (reference sequence). V was shortened by 5 bases and J by 3 bases, with 11 bases between the two germline ends. The CDR3 has 13 amino acids. CDR3 sequence reads: CASSAADLYEQYF. For the CDR3, the DNA is TGTGCCAGCAGTGCAGCCGACCTCTACGAGCAGTACTTC.

This chain connects TRBV7-2 to TRBJ1-4; D perhaps matches TRBD1 (5 bases). The germline gives CDR1 SGHTA, CDR2 FQGNSA. V was shortened by 3 bases and J by 5 bases, with 10 bases between the two germline ends. The CDR3 is 14 amino acids. The DNA for the CDR3 is TGTGCCAGCAGCTTCCTTGGGGGGAATGAAAAACTGTTTTTT. Translated: CASSFLGGNEKLFF.

The CDR3 region is CASPLPGQALLNYGYTF. DNA for the CDR3: TGTGCCAGCCCATTACCGGGACAGGCCCTTCTCAACTATGGCTACACCTTC. The V gene is TRBV2, the J gene TRBJ1-2; 8 nucleotides align to TRBD1. The V gene end was trimmed by 8 bases and the J gene end by 2 bases; junction bases not matched to a gene: 16. CDR1 SNHLY and CDR2 FYNNEI come from the germline V gene. This CDR3 is 17 amino acids long.

CDR3 sequence reads: CASSLSPDRTTEAFF. Written as DNA, the CDR3 is TGTGCCAGCAGCTTGAGCCCCGACAGGACCACTGAAGCTTTCTTT. The genes are TRBV7-9 and TRBJ1-1; a weak D match, TRBD1 (6 bases). The germline CDR1 and CDR2 sequences are SEHNR and FQNEAQ (reference sequence). Trimming stripped 3 bases from V and 4 bases from J, with 15 bases between. The CDR3 totals 15 residues.

Remarks on this clone: In the same sample, other DNA sequences code for this CDR3. This chain connects TRBV7-9 to TRBJ2-1; D is unresolved. Germline CDR1 SEHNR, CDR2 FQNEAQ (reference sequence). CDR3 size: 12 residues. Trimming stripped 6 bases from V and 10 bases from J, with 13 bases between. CDR3 in DNA: TGTGCCAGCAGTCTTCTCGGTGGGGAGCAGTTCTTC. It encodes CASSLLGGEQFF.

In the case of this clone: In the same sample, other DNA sequences code for this CDR3. This chain links TRBV9 with TRBJ2-1; D is possibly TRBD2 (6 bases). This CDR3 has 14 amino acids. Germline-derived CDR1 and CDR2 are SGDLS and YYNGEE. Trimming left V 0 bases short and J 4 bases short, with 8 bases between. Here the CDR3 reads CASSVVAGYNEQFF. The CDR3 bases are TGTGCCAGCAGCGTAGTGGCGGGATACAATGAGCAGTTCTTC.